The source of this TCR beta chain is a study of blood T cell repertoires in COVID-19. Study overall: The origin of the acute and convalescent COVID-19 samples was the United States, Italy and Spain.

In its sample, this clone was seen once. Participants, roughly 18 to 89 years old, spanned some 23 US areas. Germline V gives CDR1 SGDLS, CDR2 YYNGEE. This CDR3 is 13 amino acids long. With V trimmed by 6 bases and J by 9 bases, 8 bases remained unmatched. Original processing methods: Reference gene primer amplification in the assay estimated nucleated cell counts. This table comes from immunoSEQ multiplex PCR, and its TCRdb copy is limited to in-frame clones, with some not included. V, J and clone size are taken as reported in that table, and D and trimming were inferred from the DNA itself. Of about 440,000 clones in the sample, roughly 87% were seen once.

Material for sequencing was PBMCs or T cells enriched from blood (not recorded which). J is TRBJ2-1 and V is TRBV9, with TRBD2 matching over 8 bases. The receptor was derived from a woman aged 18-30 years with acute COVID-19. The DNA of the CDR3 is TGTGCCAGCAACAGCGGGAGTCAAGTTGAGCAGTTCTTC. Residues: CASNSGSQVEQFF.